This TCR beta chain was captured in a study of blood T cell repertoires in COVID-19. All enrollees were roughly 18 to 89 years old and from fewer than 25 US areas. Which cohort a participant joined came from the clinical history participants gave. The CDR3 runs 11 residues. Germline-derived CDR1 and CDR2 are WSHSY and SAAADI. The ends were cut back, 7 bases at V and 5 bases at J, with 8 bases in the middle. Authors' data handling: Nucleated cell number was recorded as an estimate derived from reference gene primer amplification. The repertoire was sequenced with immunoSEQ multiplex PCR; TCRdb's copy has only in-frame clones and lacks some. V and J calls and clone size come straight from that table; D and trimming were deduced from the DNA. Of some 380,000 clones in the sample, 70% to 90% were seen once.

The sequence derives from a woman aged 40 to 50 with acute COVID-19. Sequenced: PBMCs or T cells enriched from blood (not recorded which). V and J are TRBV10-2 and TRBJ1-1, with no clear D. CDR3 nucleotide sequence: TGCGCCAGCACCCCAGGTACTGAAGCTTTCTTT. It specifies CASTPGTEAFF.